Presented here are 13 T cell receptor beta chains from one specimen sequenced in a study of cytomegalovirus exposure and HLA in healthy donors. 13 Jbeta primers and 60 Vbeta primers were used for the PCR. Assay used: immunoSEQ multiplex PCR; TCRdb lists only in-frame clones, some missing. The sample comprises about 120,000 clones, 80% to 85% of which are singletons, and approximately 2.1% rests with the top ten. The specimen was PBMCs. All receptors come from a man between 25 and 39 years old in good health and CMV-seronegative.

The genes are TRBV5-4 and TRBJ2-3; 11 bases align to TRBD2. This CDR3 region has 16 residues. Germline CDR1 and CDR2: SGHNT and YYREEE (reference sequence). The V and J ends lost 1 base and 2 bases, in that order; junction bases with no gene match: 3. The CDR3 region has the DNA TGTGCCAGCAGCTTGTTGACTAGCGGGGACACAGATACGCAGTATTTT. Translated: CASSLLTSGDTDTQYF.

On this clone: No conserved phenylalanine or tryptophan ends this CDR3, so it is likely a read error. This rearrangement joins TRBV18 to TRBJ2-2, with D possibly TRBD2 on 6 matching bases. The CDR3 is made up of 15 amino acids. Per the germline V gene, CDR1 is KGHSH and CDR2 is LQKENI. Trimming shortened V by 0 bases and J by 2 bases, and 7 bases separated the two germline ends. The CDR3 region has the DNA TGTGCCAGCTCACCACCGGACTATAACACCGGGGAGCTGTTTCTT. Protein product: CASSPPDYNTGELFL.

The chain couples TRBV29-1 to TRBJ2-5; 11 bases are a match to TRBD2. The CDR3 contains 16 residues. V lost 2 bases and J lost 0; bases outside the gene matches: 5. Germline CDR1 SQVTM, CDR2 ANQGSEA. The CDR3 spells CSVERLAGGNQETQYF. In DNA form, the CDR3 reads TGCAGCGTTGAACGGCTAGCGGGGGGCAACCAAGAGACCCAGTACTTC. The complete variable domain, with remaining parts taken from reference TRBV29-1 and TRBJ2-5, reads SAVISQKPSRDICQRGTSLTIQCQVDSQVTMMFWYRQQPGQSLTLIATANQGSEATYESGFVIDKFPISRPNLTFSTLTVSNMSPEDSSIYLCSVERLAGGNQETQYFGPGTRLLVL.

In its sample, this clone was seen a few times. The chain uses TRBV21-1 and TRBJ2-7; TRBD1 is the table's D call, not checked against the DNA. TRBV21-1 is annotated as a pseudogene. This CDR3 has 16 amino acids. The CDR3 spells CASSKYDRDRESEQYF. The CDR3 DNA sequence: TGTGCCAGCAGCAAATACGACCGGGACAGGGAGAGCGAGCAGTACTTC.

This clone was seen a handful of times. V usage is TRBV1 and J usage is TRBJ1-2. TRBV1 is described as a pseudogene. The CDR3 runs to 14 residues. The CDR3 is CTRFVCRARLGYTF. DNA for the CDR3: TGCACCAGGTTTGTGTGTAGAGCCCGCCTGGGCTACACCTTC.

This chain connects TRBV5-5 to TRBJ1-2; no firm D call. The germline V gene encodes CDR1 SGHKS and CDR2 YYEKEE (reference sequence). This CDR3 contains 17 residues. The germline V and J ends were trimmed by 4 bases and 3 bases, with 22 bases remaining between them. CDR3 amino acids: CASSQSGTPGVYYGYTF. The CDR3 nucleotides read TGTGCCAGCAGCCAGTCGGGAACCCCGGGTGTCTACTATGGCTACACCTTC.

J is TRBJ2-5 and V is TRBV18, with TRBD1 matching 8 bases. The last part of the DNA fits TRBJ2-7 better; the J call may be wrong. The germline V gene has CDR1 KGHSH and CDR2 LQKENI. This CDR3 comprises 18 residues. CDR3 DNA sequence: TGTGCCAGCTCACCACTTGGCAGGGGGCACAGCGAGGGCTACGAGCAGTACTTC. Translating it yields CASSPLGRGHSEGYEQYF.

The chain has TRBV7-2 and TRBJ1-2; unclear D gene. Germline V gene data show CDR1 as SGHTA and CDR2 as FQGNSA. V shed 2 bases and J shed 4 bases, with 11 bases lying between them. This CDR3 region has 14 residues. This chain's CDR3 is CASSLNNRPYGYTF. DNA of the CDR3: TGTGCCAGCAGCTTAAATAACAGACCCTATGGCTACACCTTC.

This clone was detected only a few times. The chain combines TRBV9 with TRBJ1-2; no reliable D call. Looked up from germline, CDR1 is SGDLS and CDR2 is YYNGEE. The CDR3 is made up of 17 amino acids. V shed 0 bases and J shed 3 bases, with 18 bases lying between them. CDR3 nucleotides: TGTGCCAGCAGCGTAGTCTCCTTAAGGCGAGGAGACTATGGCTACACCTTC. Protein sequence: CASSVVSLRRGDYGYTF.

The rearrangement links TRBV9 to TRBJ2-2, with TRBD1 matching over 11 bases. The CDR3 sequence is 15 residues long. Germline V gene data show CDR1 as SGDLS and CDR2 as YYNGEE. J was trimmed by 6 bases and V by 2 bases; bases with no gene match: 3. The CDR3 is CASSVGQGVPGELFF. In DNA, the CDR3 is TGTGCCAGCAGCGTGGGACAGGGGGTTCCCGGGGAGCTGTTTTTT.

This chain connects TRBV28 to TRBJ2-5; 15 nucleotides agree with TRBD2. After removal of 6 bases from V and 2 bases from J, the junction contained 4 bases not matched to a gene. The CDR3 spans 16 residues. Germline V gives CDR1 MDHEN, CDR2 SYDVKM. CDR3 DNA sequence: TGTGCCAGCAGCCTGGGACTAGCGGGGGGTCAAGAGACCCAGTACTTC. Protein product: CASSLGLAGGQETQYF.

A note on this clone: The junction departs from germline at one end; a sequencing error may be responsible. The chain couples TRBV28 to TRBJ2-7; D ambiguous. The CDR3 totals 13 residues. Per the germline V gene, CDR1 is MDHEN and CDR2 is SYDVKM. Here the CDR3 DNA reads TGTGCTAGCAGCCATACAAATTCCTACGAGCAGTACTTC. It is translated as CASSHTNSYEQYF.

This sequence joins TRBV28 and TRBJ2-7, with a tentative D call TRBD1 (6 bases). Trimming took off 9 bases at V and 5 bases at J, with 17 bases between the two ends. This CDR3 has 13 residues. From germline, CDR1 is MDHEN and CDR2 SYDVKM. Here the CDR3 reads CASTGTRAHEQYF. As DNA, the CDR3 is TGTGCCAGTACCGGGACAAGGGCCCACGAGCAGTACTTC.